This T cell receptor (beta chain) is from a study of read filtering for tumor transcriptome and immune sequencing. Study-level background: DNase treatment preceded whole-transcriptome library preparation.

Whole-study results and caveats: Around 80% of IR-seq clonotypes had a single read, yet these held around 3.5% of reads. Correlation between methods rose after single-read clonotypes were removed. Sorted CD138-negative bone marrow cells were not purified T cells.

Trimming cost V 2 bases and J 9 bases, with 17 bases left between them. CDR1 DFQATT and CDR2 SNEGSKA come from the germline V gene (reference sequence). CDR3 size: 13 residues. The library was built from approximately 400 ng RNA with molecular barcoded adaptors for alpha/delta and beta/gamma chains. TCRdb ran MiXCR on the reads and lists one entry per CDR3 protein. Of fewer than 35,000 distinct CDR3 sequences in the sample, approximately 18% were seen once. This clonotype was seen repeatedly, ten times or more. The antigen is undetermined. The sample was a population of CD138-negative cells sorted from bone marrow. This receptor was identified in a donor at least 40 years old with multiple myeloma. This chain links TRBV20-1 with TRBJ2-7; a possible D gene is TRBD1 (5 bases). Here the CDR3 reads CSARTTDLRGQYF. DNA of the CDR3: TGCAGTGCTAGAACGACAGACCTACGAGGGCAGTACTTC.